A selection of T cell receptor beta chains follows, all from one sample in a study of blood T cell repertoires in COVID-19. The data were produced by immunoSEQ multiplex PCR, yet TCRdb's version contains in-frame clones alone and is incomplete. Counted here are hundreds of thousands of clones, about 90% occurring once; the ten biggest clones make up approximately 0.93%. Sequencing used PBMCs or T cells enriched from blood (not recorded which). The receptors derive from a woman in her 30s who had recovered from COVID-19. Both conserved end residues are part of each CDR3. The D gene is left open where the match is weak. The size of a clone is reported for some rows only, either as once, few or many, or as a class for expanded clones.

abundance | d_gene | j_gene | v_gene | CDR3aa | CDR3nt
NA | TRBD1 | TRBJ1-1 | TRBV6-1 | CASSEFGTGGGFVATEAFF | TGTGCCAGCAGTGAGTTCGGAACAGGGGGCGGATTCGTGGCCACTGAAGCTTTCTTT
NA | NA | TRBJ1-5 | TRBV27 | CASSFREVGSNQPQHF | TGTGCCAGCAGTTTTAGGGAGGTCGGGAGCAATCAGCCCCAGCATTTT
NA | NA | TRBJ2-1 | TRBV18 | CASSPPGQYYNEQFF | TGTGCCAGCTCACCTCCAGGACAGTACTACAATGAGCAGTTCTTC
NA | NA | TRBJ1-1 | TRBV5-1 | CASSSGINTEAFF | TGCGCCAGCAGCTCCGGGATAAACACTGAAGCTTTCTTT
NA | TRBD1 | TRBJ2-7 | TRBV7-9 | CASSLGQGGYEQYF | TGTGCCAGCAGCCTGGGACAGGGGGGTTACGAGCAGTACTTC
NA | NA | TRBJ1-4 | TRBV15 | CATSRVRRSSGATNEKLFF | TGTGCCACCAGCAGAGTTAGACGGTCATCGGGAGCAACTAATGAAAAACTGTTTTTT
NA | NA | TRBJ2-7 | TRBV5-1 | CASSLGQNYEQYF | TGCGCCAGCAGTCTGGGGCAGAACTACGAGCAGTACTTC
NA | NA | TRBJ1-4 | TRBV28 | CASRGTSRGEKLFF | TGTGCCAGCAGAGGGACCTCCAGGGGTGAAAAACTGTTTTTT
NA | TRBD1 | TRBJ1-5 | TRBV28 | CASRASGQGNQPQHF | TGTGCCAGCAGAGCCTCGGGACAGGGAAATCAGCCCCAGCATTTT
NA | TRBD1 | TRBJ2-5 | TRBV6-5 | CASSYSKTGNQETQYF | TGTGCCAGCAGTTATTCGAAGACAGGGAACCAAGAGACCCAGTACTTC
NA | TRBD2 | TRBJ2-5 | TRBV9 | CASSIGAGSVTQYF | TGTGCCAGCAGCATCGGAGCGGGGAGCGTGACCCAGTACTTC
NA | NA | TRBJ2-3 | TRBV5-1 | CASAPGTRSTDTQYF | TGCGCCAGCGCTCCGGGGACACGCAGCACAGATACGCAGTATTTT
NA | NA | TRBJ2-5 | TRBV15 | CATSPRGSQETQYF | TGTGCCACCAGCCCGAGGGGGTCCCAAGAGACCCAGTACTTC
NA | NA | TRBJ2-2 | TRBV18 | CASSPPQSLNTGELFF | TGTGCCAGCTCACCCCCACAGAGCCTGAACACCGGGGAGCTGTTTTTT
NA | TRBD1 | TRBJ1-4 | TRBV16 | CASSQYHLSGTGTEKLFF | TGTGCCAGCAGCCAATACCACTTGTCCGGGACAGGGACTGAAAAACTGTTTTTT
NA | TRBD1 | TRBJ1-1 | TRBV11-2 | CASSLRTGYMNTEAFF | TGTGCCAGCAGCTTAAGGACAGGGTACATGAACACTGAAGCTTTCTTT
NA | NA | TRBJ1-3 | TRBV5-4 | CASSQAGGRNTIYF | TGTGCCAGCAGCCAGGCCGGGGGACGAAACACCATATATTTT
NA | NA | TRBJ1-1 | TRBV15 | CATSRAGGTEAFF | TGTGCCACCAGCAGAGCGGGGGGCACTGAAGCTTTCTTT
NA | TRBD1 | TRBJ1-1 | TRBV28 | CASNSRTGRGAFF | TGTGCCAGCAACTCAAGGACAGGGCGGGGCGCTTTCTTT
NA | NA | TRBJ1-2 | TRBV19 | CASSMGQGFYGYTF | TGTGCCAGTAGTATGGGGCAGGGATTTTACGGCTACACCTTC
once | NA | TRBJ1-4 | TRBV19 | CASSTGGSEKLFF | TGTGCCAGTAGTACTGGGGGCTCTGAAAAACTGTTTTTT
NA | NA | TRBJ1-1 | TRBV7-9 | CASRSWDPRGGSMNTEAFF | TGTGCCAGCCGTTCGTGGGACCCGAGGGGGGGAAGTATGAACACTGAAGCTTTCTTT
once | TRBD2 | TRBJ2-5 | TRBV5-4 | CASSHIAGLETQYF | TGTGCCAGCTCGCATATAGCGGGGTTAGAGACCCAGTACTTC
NA | NA | TRBJ1-2 | TRBV21-1 | CASSLGTDYGYTF | TGTGCCAGCAGCCTCGGGACAGACTATGGCTACACCTTC
NA | NA | TRBJ1-2 | TRBV29-1 | CSVDFGGNGYTF | TGCAGCGTTGATTTCGGAGGGAATGGCTACACCTTC
NA | TRBD1 | TRBJ1-4 | TRBV18 | CASSPMTGSTNEKLFF | TGTGCCAGCTCACCGATGACAGGGTCAACTAATGAAAAACTGTTTTTT
NA | NA | TRBJ2-1 | TRBV28 | CASSFTWGAQYNEQFF | TGTGCCAGCAGTTTCACGTGGGGAGCGCAGTACAATGAGCAGTTCTTC
NA | TRBD2 | TRBJ2-1 | TRBV18 | CASSPWVGLAGGPSNEQFF | TGTGCCAGCTCACCATGGGTTGGGTTAGCGGGGGGGCCATCCAATGAGCAGTTCTTC
NA | TRBD1 | TRBJ2-7 | TRBV19 | CASSAGTGDYEQYF | TGTGCCAGTAGTGCCGGGACAGGGGACTACGAGCAGTACTTC
NA | TRBD1 | TRBJ2-1 | TRBV5-4 | CASSYGQAPGNEQFF | TGTGCCAGCAGCTACGGACAGGCCCCAGGCAATGAGCAGTTCTTC
once | TRBD2 | TRBJ2-5 | TRBV7-8 | CASNERGGQETQYF | TGTGCCAGCAACGAGCGGGGGGGCCAAGAGACCCAGTACTTC
NA | TRBD1 | TRBJ1-1 | TRBV6-5 | CASSRTGGTEAFF | TGTGCCAGCAGTCGGACAGGGGGCACTGAAGCTTTCTTT
NA | NA | TRBJ1-1 | TRBV7-9 | CASLPEAFF | TGTGCCAGCCTACCCGAGGCTTTCTTT
NA | TRBD1 | TRBJ1-3 | TRBV30 | CAWSPSGDRVLGNTIYF | TGTGCCTGGAGTCCCTCGGGGGACAGGGTTTTAGGAAACACCATATATTTT
NA | TRBD1 | TRBJ2-1 | TRBV6-5 | CASSSRDRDREFF | TGTGCCAGCAGTTCTCGTGACCGGGACAGGGAGTTCTTC
NA | TRBD1 | TRBJ2-1 | TRBV5-1 | CASSLQGASGNEQFF | TGCGCCAGCAGCTTGCAGGGGGCGTCCGGCAATGAGCAGTTCTTC
NA | TRBD1 | TRBJ2-3 | TRBV29-1 | CSADRVRSDTQYF | TGCAGCGCGGACAGGGTCAGATCAGATACGCAGTATTTT
NA | TRBD1 | TRBJ1-1 | TRBV7-6 | CASSSGTGLVNTEAFF | TGTGCCAGCAGCTCCGGGACAGGGCTGGTGAACACTGAAGCTTTCTTT
once | TRBD2 | TRBJ2-7 | TRBV4-2 | CASSQDDTGGTYEQYF | TGTGCCAGCAGCCAAGATGACACGGGGGGAACCTACGAGCAGTACTTC
NA | NA | TRBJ1-2 | TRBV7-6 | CASSLEPLEGYTF | TGTGCCAGCAGCTTAGAGCCTCTAGAGGGCTACACCTTC
NA | NA | TRBJ2-7 | TRBV5-1 | CASSWGDEQYF | TGCGCCAGCAGCTGGGGGGACGAGCAGTACTTC